This T cell receptor (beta chain) comes out of a study of tumor-infiltrating lymphocytes in localized non-small cell lung cancer. Germline V gene lookup returns CDR1 SGHKS and CDR2 YYEKEE (reference sequence). The CDR3 has 13 amino acids. Trimming cost V 4 bases and J 8 bases; bases outside gene matches: 5. In this sample, this clone turned up a few times. TCRdb keeps only in-frame clones here, not all; method: immunoSEQ multiplex PCR. The sample has about 4,000 clones; 60% to 80% are singletons. The chain recombines TRBV5-5 with TRBJ2-5; 10 bases match TRBD1. This TCR was recovered from a human donor with non-small cell lung cancer. Source material: uninvolved lung tissue not adjacent to the tumor. Written as DNA, the CDR3 is TGTGCCAGCAGCGGGACAGGGGATGGAACCCAGTACTTC. Translation gives CASSGTGDGTQYF. The whole variable domain, remainder taken from reference TRBV5-5 and TRBJ2-5, is DAGVTQSPTHLIKTRGQQVTLRCSPISGHKSVSWYQQVLGQGPQFIFQYYEKEERGRGNFPDRFSARQFPNYSSELNVNALLLGDSALYLCASSGTGDGTQYFGPGTRLLVL.